A single sample gave rise to the 12 T cell receptor beta chains below, sequenced in a study of shared T cell receptors in the human thymus. Some clones are missing from TCRdb's copy, which holds only in-frame ones; the method was immunoSEQ multiplex PCR. There are about 610,000 clones in the sample; over 75% occur only once, and roughly 0.0097% lies in the top ten. The data were also submitted as part of a second study, on human thymus T cells.

Sequenced input: thymocytes. These receptors came from a boy under two years old with a congenital heart defect.

The V gene is TRBV10-2, the J gene TRBJ2-3; 9 nucleotides line up with TRBD2. Germline CDR1 is WSHSY and CDR2 is SAAADI. The CDR3 is 17 amino acids. V was clipped by 0 bases and J by 1 base; unmatched bases: 5. The CDR3 sequence is CASSESIRTSGTDTQYF. The CDR3 bases are TGCGCCAGCAGTGAGTCGATTAGGACTAGCGGCACAGATACGCAGTATTTT.

The chain uses TRBV19 and TRBJ2-7, with TRBD1 matching 8 bases. V gave up 4 bases and J gave up 5 bases; unmatched junction bases: 1. Germline V gives CDR1 LNHDA, CDR2 SQIVND (reference sequence). This CDR3 is 12 amino acids long. The CDR3 nucleotides read TGTGCCAGTAGTACGGACAGGGACGAGCAGTACTTC. This translates into CASSTDRDEQYF. The variable domain in full, with the rest retrieved from reference TRBV19 and TRBJ2-7, is DGGITQSPKYLFRKEGQNVTLSCEQNLNHDAMYWYRQDPGQGLRLIYYSQIVNDFQKGDIAEGYSVSREKKESFPLTVTSAQKNPTAFYLCASSTDRDEQYFGPGTRLTVT.

CDR3 residues: CASSTDGLADSNEQFF. The DNA of the CDR3 is TGTGCCAGCAGCACAGACGGACTAGCCGACTCTAATGAGCAGTTCTTC. V gene TRBV7-8 combines with J gene TRBJ2-1, with 8 bases identical to TRBD2. The ends lost 5 bases at V and 7 bases at J; junction bases unmatched: 13. CDR3 length equals 16 residues. Germline V lookup: CDR1 SGHVS, CDR2 FQNEAQ. The full variable domain, rest sourced from reference TRBV7-8 and TRBJ2-1, is GAGVSQSPRYKVAKRGQDVALRCDPISGHVSLFWYQQALGQGPEFLTYFQNEAQLDKSGLPSDRFFAERPEGSVSTLKIQRTQQEDSAVYLCASSTDGLADSNEQFFGPGTRLTVL.

The rearrangement uses TRBV28 and TRBJ1-3; D remains unclear. The CDR3 contains 16 residues. V was trimmed by 6 bases and J by 2 bases, leaving 17 bases between them. CDR1 and CDR2 (germline): MDHEN, SYDVKM. This CDR3 is CASSPRLGFAGNTIYF. Written as DNA, the CDR3 is TGTGCCAGCAGCCCCCGTTTGGGCTTCGCTGGAAACACCATATATTTT.

This clone has just one count. The V gene is TRBV9, the J gene TRBJ2-3; 8 bases are a match to TRBD2. The CDR3 has 16 residues. V shed 4 bases and J 4 bases; nucleotides not matched to a gene: 11. CDR1 and CDR2 from the germline V gene are SGDLS and YYNGEE. CDR3 DNA sequence: TGTGCCAGCAGCCTTCTTCCGGGACTAGGGGCAGATACGCAGTATTTT. As protein: CASSLLPGLGADTQYF.

The chain is built from TRBV25-1 and TRBJ2-1; 7 nucleotides match TRBD2. J was trimmed by 6 bases and V by 10 bases; bases with no gene match: 15. The CDR3 has 15 amino acids. Germline values: CDR1 MGHDK, CDR2 SYGVNS. In nucleotides, the CDR3 is TGTGCCACCTCGTGGGGCGGGAGCCGGGTCAATGAGCAGTTCTTC. Translating it yields CATSWGGSRVNEQFF.

The CDR3 reads CASSQAVSNQPQHF. The CDR3 DNA follows: TGTGCCAGCAGCCAAGCGGTTAGCAATCAGCCCCAGCATTTT. The chain has TRBV11-2 and TRBJ1-5; D not resolved. Between the trimmed V and J ends, which lost 5 bases and 0 bases, there was a span of 8 bases. Germline values: CDR1 SGHAT, CDR2 FQNNGV. The CDR3 length is 14 residues.

The chain uses TRBV10-2 and TRBJ1-5, with 7 bases that match TRBD1. Germline assignment: CDR1 WSHSY and CDR2 SAAADI. Unmatched junction bases numbered 9, after V lost 0 bases and J lost 1 base. This CDR3 has 18 amino acids. CDR3 loop: CASSESGTAMASNQPQHF. CDR3 DNA sequence: TGCGCCAGCAGTGAGTCGGGGACAGCGATGGCCAGCAATCAGCCCCAGCATTTT.

The genes are TRBV2 and TRBJ2-7, with D maybe TRBD2 (6 bases). The CDR3 consists of 14 residues. CDR1 SNHLY and CDR2 FYNNEI come from the germline V gene. Trimming shortened V by 5 bases and J by 5 bases, and 16 bases separated the two germline ends. The CDR3 protein is CASSPDTSRHEQYF. In DNA, the CDR3 is TGTGCCAGCAGTCCTGATACTAGCAGGCACGAGCAGTACTTC.

This chain joins TRBV5-1 and TRBJ2-1; 10 bases agree with TRBD1. This CDR3 comprises 17 residues. In germline, CDR1 is SGHRS, CDR2 YFSETQ. V shed 3 bases and J 4 bases; nucleotides not matched to a gene: 10. DNA of the CDR3: TGCGCCAGCAGCTGCAGACCCGGGACAGGGGCATACAATGAGCAGTTCTTC. Translated, it gives CASSCRPGTGAYNEQFF.

This sequence joins TRBV2 and TRBJ2-4; D gene ambiguous. The length of the CDR3 is 17 residues. The V gene lost 4 bases and the J gene lost 5 bases, with 21 bases spanning the gap. Germline loops: CDR1 SNHLY, CDR2 FYNNEI. The CDR3 sequence is CASSAPRVIRFQNIQYF. In DNA form, the CDR3 reads TGTGCCAGCAGTGCCCCACGAGTAATTAGATTCCAAAACATTCAGTACTTC. Full variable domain (remainder filled in from reference TRBV2 and TRBJ2-4): EPEVTQTPSHQVTQMGQEVILRCVPISNHLYFYWYRQILGQKVEFLVSFYNNEISEKSEIFDDQFSVERPDGSNFTLKIRSTKLEDSAMYFCASSAPRVIRFQNIQYFGAGTRLSVL.

The chain has TRBV15 and TRBJ2-7, with TRBD1 identical over 7 bases. This CDR3 region has 15 residues. V lost 3 bases to trimming and J lost 4 bases; unmatched junction nucleotides: 9. Germline V gene sequence: CDR1 LNHNV, CDR2 YYDKDF (reference sequence). The chain's CDR3 is CATSSSSTGRYEQYF. CDR3 DNA sequence: TGTGCCACCAGCAGTTCGTCGACAGGGCGGTACGAGCAGTACTTC.